These T cell receptor beta chains were read from a single sample in a study of T-cell reconstitution after alpha-beta-depleted transplantation in children. TCRdb analysed the PCR reads with MiXCR anew, one entry per CDR3 protein. In the table there are about 120,000 distinct CDR3 sequences, about 23% of which are singletons. Source: PBMCs, mostly from graft donor cells, taken 180 days after TCRalphabeta/CD19-depleted stem cell transplant. Receptors originate from a male patient aged 2 to 10 who had a stem cell transplant for chronic granulomatous disease, so the T cells may come from the graft donor. Each CDR3 is given with its conserved first and last residue. Each record gives: CDR3 DNA, CDR3 protein, V gene, D gene, J gene, clone size. A D gene is named only where the DNA matches it firmly. The size field is filled for only some rows; it gives once, few, many or a size class.

TGCAGTGCTACCAAAGGCAGTTTGAACACTGAAGCTTTCTTT | CSATKGSLNTEAFF | TRBV20-1 | . | TRBJ1-1 | .
TGTGCCACCAGCGACCGGACAGGATCGTTCTATGGCTACACCTTC | CATSDRTGSFYGYTF | TRBV15 | TRBD1 | TRBJ1-2 | .
TGTGCCAGCAGCCTCCTGGACCGTCACACAGATACGCAGTATTTT | CASSLLDRHTDTQYF | TRBV7-2 | . | TRBJ2-3 | few
TGCAGTGCTAGGAGGACATCCACCTACAATGAGCAGTTCTTC | CSARRTSTYNEQFF | TRBV20-1 | . | TRBJ2-1 | .
TGTGCCAGCAGCTTAGCGGTGTCGTTCGGCGTCGCCGATCAGCCCCAGCATTTT | CASSLAVSFGVADQPQHF | TRBV7-6 | . | TRBJ1-5 | many
TGTGCCAGCAAGTCTAGGACAGATCGCACAGATACGCAGTATTTT | CASKSRTDRTDTQYF | TRBV12-3/TRBV12-4 | . | TRBJ2-3 | few
TGTGCCAGCAGTTACTCGGCAACTGGAAACACCATATATTTT | CASSYSATGNTIYF | TRBV6-5 | . | TRBJ1-3 | .
TGCAGCGTTCAAGGGGAAGGAGATACGCAGTATTTT | CSVQGEGDTQYF | TRBV29-1 | . | TRBJ2-3 | .
TGCAGTGCCCACCTAGCGGGGGTCCACGAGCAGTACTTC | CSAHLAGVHEQYF | TRBV20-1 | TRBD2 | TRBJ2-7 | .
TGTGCCAGCAGCTTTTATGGCAGGGGGGCCGGGGAGCTGTTTTTT | CASSFYGRGAGELFF | TRBV7-2 | . | TRBJ2-2 | many
TGTGCCAGCAGCCCGCGGGAGTCCGGCACAGATACGCAGTATTTT | CASSPRESGTDTQYF | TRBV7-2 | TRBD2 | TRBJ2-3 | .
TGCGCCAGCAGCTGGGGCGCTAGCGGATCCTGGGGGAATGAGCAGTTCTTC | CASSWGASGSWGNEQFF | TRBV5-1 | TRBD2 | TRBJ2-1 | .
TGTGCCACCAGCAGGGACCTGGGGGAGACCCAGTACTTC | CATSRDLGETQYF | TRBV15 | . | TRBJ2-5 | many
TGCGCCAGCAGCTCGGGGACGACTCAGCAGTTCTTC | CASSSGTTQQFF | TRBV5-1 | . | TRBJ2-1 | .
TGTGCCAGCAGCCTCCAGGGCAATTCCTACGAGCAGTACTTC | CASSLQGNSYEQYF | TRBV7-3 | . | TRBJ2-7 | .
TGTGCCAGCAGCCCCTCGACTGGCTATGGCTACACCTTC | CASSPSTGYGYTF | TRBV7-9 | . | TRBJ1-2 | many
TGTGCCAGCAGTTTGGCAGGGGGCTTTGGCTACACCTTC | CASSLAGGFGYTF | TRBV28 | TRBD1 | TRBJ1-2 | .
TGTGCCAGCAGTCCCACGGTTGGGGTTCGGTACAATGAGCAGTTCTTC | CASSPTVGVRYNEQFF | TRBV12-3/TRBV12-4 | . | TRBJ2-1 | few